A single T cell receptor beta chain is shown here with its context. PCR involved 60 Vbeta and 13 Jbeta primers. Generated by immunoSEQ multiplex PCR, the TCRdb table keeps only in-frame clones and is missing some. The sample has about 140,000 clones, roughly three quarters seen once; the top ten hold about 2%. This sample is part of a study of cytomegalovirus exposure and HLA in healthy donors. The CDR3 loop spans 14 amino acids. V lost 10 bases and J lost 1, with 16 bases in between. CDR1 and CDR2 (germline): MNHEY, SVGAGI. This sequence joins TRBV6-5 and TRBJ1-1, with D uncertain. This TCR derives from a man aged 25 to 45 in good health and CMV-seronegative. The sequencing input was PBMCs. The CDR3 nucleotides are TGTGCCACTTATCGAGAGGTTTGGAACACTGAAGCTTTCTTT. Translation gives CATYREVWNTEAFF.